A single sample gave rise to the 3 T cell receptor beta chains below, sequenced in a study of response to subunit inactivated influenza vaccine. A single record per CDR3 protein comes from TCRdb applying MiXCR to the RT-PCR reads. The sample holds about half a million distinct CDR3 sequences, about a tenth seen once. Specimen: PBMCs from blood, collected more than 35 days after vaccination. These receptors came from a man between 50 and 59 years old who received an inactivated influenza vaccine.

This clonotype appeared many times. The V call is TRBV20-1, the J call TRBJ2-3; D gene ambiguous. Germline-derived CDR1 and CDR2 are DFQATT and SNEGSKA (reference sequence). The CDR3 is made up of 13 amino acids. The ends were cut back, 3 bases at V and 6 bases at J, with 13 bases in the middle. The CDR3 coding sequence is TGCAGTGCTAGTATGGCTATTTGGGATACGCAGTATTTT. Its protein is CSASMAIWDTQYF.

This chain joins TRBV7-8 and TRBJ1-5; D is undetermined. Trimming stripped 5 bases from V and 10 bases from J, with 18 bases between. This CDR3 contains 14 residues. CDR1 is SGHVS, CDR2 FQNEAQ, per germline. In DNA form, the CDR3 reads TGTGCCAGCAGCACTAGGCACAACTTAAAACCCCAGCATTTT. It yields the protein CASSTRHNLKPQHF.

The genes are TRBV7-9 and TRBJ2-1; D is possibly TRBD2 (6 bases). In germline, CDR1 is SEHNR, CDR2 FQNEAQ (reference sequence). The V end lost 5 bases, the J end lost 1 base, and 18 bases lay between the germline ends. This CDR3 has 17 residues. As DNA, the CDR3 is TGTGCCAGCAGCCACAGTTTTTCGGGGGTATCCTACAATGAGCAGTTCTTC. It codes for CASSHSFSGVSYNEQFF.